This entry lists 14 T cell receptor beta chains sequenced from one sample in a study of cytomegalovirus exposure and HLA in healthy donors. Data came from immunoSEQ multiplex PCR; TCRdb stores just in-frame clones and leaves some out. Of almost 200,000 clones listed, about 81% are singletons. Material: PBMCs. All receptors derive from a woman aged 25 to 39 in good health and CMV-seronegative.

The V and J genes are TRBV6-6 and TRBJ2-7; tentatively, D is TRBD1 (5 bases). V was clipped by 6 bases and J by 0 bases, with 9 bases between them. Germline V gene sequence: CDR1 MNHNY, CDR2 SVGAGI (reference sequence). The CDR3 length is 13 residues. The CDR3 reads CASRVTDSYEQYF. The CDR3 coding sequence is TGTGCCAGCAGGGTGACAGACTCCTACGAGCAGTACTTC.

J is TRBJ2-3 and V is TRBV6-5, with D maybe TRBD2 (6 bases). CDR1 and CDR2 from the germline V gene are MNHEY and SVGAGI. This CDR3 is built from 16 residues. The V gene lost 2 bases and the J gene lost 2 bases, with 14 bases spanning the gap. CDR3 nucleotide sequence: TGTGCCAGCAGTTACCTCGCTAGCGTCCACACAGATACGCAGTATTTT. Protein: CASSYLASVHTDTQYF.

This clone was counted once. The rearrangement joins TRBV30 to TRBJ2-7; TRBD1 matches at 10 bases. Trimming cost V 2 bases and J 7 bases; bases outside gene matches: 5. CDR3 length: 13 amino acids. The germline CDR1 and CDR2 sequences are GTSNPN and SVGIG (reference sequence). CDR3 bases: TGTGCCTGGAGTCGGACAGGGGGACGTGAGCAGTACTTC. Translation: CAWSRTGGREQYF.

The chain combines TRBV9 with TRBJ2-7; 9 positions match TRBD1. There are 15 residues in the CDR3. Germline V gives CDR1 SGDLS, CDR2 YYNGEE. V dropped 3 bases and J dropped 0; count of bases not matched to a gene: 4. The CDR3 is CASSAGTGISYEQYF. In nucleotides, the CDR3 is TGTGCCAGCAGCGCCGGGACAGGGATCTCCTACGAGCAGTACTTC.

This clone was detected a few times. V gene TRBV27 combines with J gene TRBJ2-3; 11 positions match TRBD2. From germline, CDR1 is MNHEY and CDR2 SMNVEV (reference sequence). This CDR3 is 16 amino acids long. The J segment lost 4 bases and the V segment lost 2 bases, leaving 5 bases of the junction unmatched. This CDR3 is CASSLRLAGGSDTQYF. DNA of the CDR3: TGTGCCAGCAGTTTAAGGCTAGCGGGAGGCTCAGATACGCAGTATTTT.

This clone was found once. The chain links TRBV29-1 to TRBJ2-3; TRBD1 matches 11 bases. V gave up 7 bases and J gave up 4 bases; unmatched junction bases: 4. This CDR3 is 13 amino acids long. The germline V gene encodes CDR1 SQVTM and CDR2 ANQGSEA. CDR3 DNA sequence: TGCAGCGCGCCGGACAGGGGGCCAGATACGCAGTATTTT. Translation gives CSAPDRGPDTQYF.

The genes are TRBV9 and TRBJ2-1; TRBD2 aligns across 7 bases. The CDR3 spans 14 residues. Germline loops: CDR1 SGDLS, CDR2 YYNGEE. V lost 0 bases, J lost 8 bases, and 5 bases stayed unmatched. CDR3 amino acids: CASSVEGLTYEQFF. The CDR3 nucleotides read TGTGCCAGCAGCGTAGAGGGACTAACCTATGAGCAGTTCTTC.

The genes are TRBV6-5 and TRBJ1-2; TRBD1 matches at 8 bases. Germline CDR1 MNHEY, CDR2 SVGAGI. The junction had 2 bases not matched to a gene; V was cut back by 8 bases and J by 3 bases. The CDR3 spans 12 residues. CDR3 in amino acids: CASRDRHYGYTF. CDR3 in DNA: TGTGCCAGCCGGGACAGGCACTATGGCTACACCTTC.

The chain recombines TRBV30 with TRBJ2-7; D might be TRBD2 (5 bases). The CDR3 contains 13 residues. V was shortened by 3 bases and J by 0 bases, with 9 bases between the two germline ends. CDR1 GTSNPN and CDR2 SVGIG come from the germline V gene (reference sequence). The DNA for the CDR3 is TGTGCCTGGAGCCTAGGGAGCTCCTACGAGCAGTACTTC. It encodes CAWSLGSSYEQYF.

CDR3 amino acids: CASSLGDRGREQYF. The CDR3 DNA sequence: TGCGCCAGCAGCTTGGGTGACAGGGGGCGCGAGCAGTACTTC. The chain is built from TRBV5-1 and TRBJ2-7; 10 bases line up with TRBD1. Trimming cost V 0 bases and J 6 bases; bases outside gene matches: 3. This CDR3 region has 14 residues. Germline V gene lookup returns CDR1 SGHRS and CDR2 YFSETQ. The entire variable domain, with the rest obtained from reference TRBV5-1 and TRBJ2-7, is as follows: KAGVTQTPRYLIKTRGQQVTLSCSPISGHRSVSWYQQTPGQGLQFLFEYFSETQRNKGNFPGRFSGRQFSNSRSEMNVSTLELGDSALYLCASSLGDRGREQYFGPGTRLTVT.

This chain uses TRBV9 with TRBJ2-2, with TRBD1 matching over 7 bases. Germline-derived CDR1 and CDR2 are SGDLS and YYNGEE. J was trimmed by 4 bases and V by 4 bases; bases with no gene match: 13. This CDR3 contains 17 residues. The DNA of the CDR3 is TGTGCCAGCAGCCGCTCCACAGGGGTACAAGGCACCGGGGAGCTGTTTTTT. Translation gives CASSRSTGVQGTGELFF.

The V and J genes are TRBV25-1 and TRBJ1-1, with no clear D. CDR3 length: 14 residues. The germline CDR1 and CDR2 sequences are MGHDK and SYGVNS. V shed 8 bases and J shed 5 bases, with 18 bases lying between them. CDR3 nucleotides: TGTGCCAGCGAAGTTTCTGGAGAAATTACTGAAGCTTTCTTT. Translating it yields CASEVSGEITEAFF.

This chain joins TRBV6-5 and TRBJ1-1, with a tentative D call TRBD1 (5 bases). The ends were cut back, 1 base at V and 1 base at J, with 13 bases in the middle. Germline V gene sequence: CDR1 MNHEY, CDR2 SVGAGI. The CDR3 is made up of 16 amino acids. This CDR3 reads CASSYWRGEANTEAFF. The CDR3 nucleotides read TGTGCCAGCAGTTACTGGAGGGGAGAGGCGAACACTGAAGCTTTCTTT.

The chain couples TRBV28 to TRBJ1-2, with 10 bases lining up with TRBD1. Trimming removed 1 base from V and 8 bases from J; junction bases left unmatched: 7. This CDR3 region has 15 residues. Looked up from germline, CDR1 is MDHEN and CDR2 is SYDVKM. CDR3 protein: CASSLSDRGTWGYTF. In DNA, the CDR3 is TGTGCCAGCAGTTTATCGGACAGGGGGACTTGGGGCTACACCTTC.